Below are 23 T cell receptor beta chains sequenced from a single sample in a study of vaccination effects on CD4 cells after COVID-19. Having been cultured for less than 12 days, the cells underwent CD4+ T cell isolation. What these receptors recognize is not known. The protocol was immunoSEQ multiplex PCR, while the TCRdb copy is restricted to in-frame clones and leaves out a portion. Of around 40,000 clones detected, about 70% appear once; the ten largest clones hold 3.5% to 4.5%. Material: CD4+ T cells from PBMCs cultured without peptide, obtained before COVID-19 vaccination. Receptor source: a human donor who received a COVID-19 vaccine.

This clone was found a few times. The chain recombines TRBV10-3 with TRBJ1-3; D is unclear. V gave up 2 bases and J gave up 2 bases, with 4 bases separating them. The CDR3 totals 13 residues. CDR1 is ENHRY and CDR2 is SYGVKD in the germline V gene. The chain's CDR3 is CAISEGAGNTIYF. The CDR3 region has the DNA TGTGCCATCAGTGAGGGGGCTGGAAACACCATATATTTT.

The rearrangement links TRBV30 to TRBJ1-2; D is unclear. V lost 7 bases to trimming and J lost 8 bases, with 17 bases between them. Germline CDR1 GTSNPN, CDR2 SVGIG (reference sequence). The CDR3 loop spans 12 amino acids. The CDR3 region has the DNA TGTGCCTCTGGACGGCCCGCTAGGGGCTACACCTTC. Its protein is CASGRPARGYTF.

This rearrangement joins TRBV29-1 to TRBJ2-2; 9 bases fit TRBD1. The ends lost 6 bases at V and 1 base at J; junction bases unmatched: 3. The CDR3 length is 14 residues. From germline, CDR1 is SQVTM and CDR2 ANQGSEA. The CDR3 DNA sequence: TGCAGCGTAGGACAGGGGATGAACACCGGGGAGCTGTTTTTT. Translation gives CSVGQGMNTGELFF.

This chain links TRBV20-1 with TRBJ1-5; the match to TRBD1 covers 7 bases. Germline lookup yields CDR1 DFQATT and CDR2 SNEGSKA (reference sequence). The CDR3 sequence is 14 residues long. J gave up 4 bases and V 3 bases, and 6 bases lay outside the gene matches. In DNA, the CDR3 is TGCAGTGCTAGTCCCGGGACAGCTAATCAGCCCCAGCATTTT. Translation gives CSASPGTANQPQHF.

This chain joins TRBV5-1 and TRBJ1-3; 11 bases agree with TRBD1. Germline V gene sequence: CDR1 SGHRS, CDR2 YFSETQ. CDR3 length: 19 amino acids. With V trimmed by 2 bases and J by 0 bases, 10 bases remained unmatched. Here the CDR3 DNA reads TGCGCCAGCAGCTTCGGACAGGGGGCTGGGGAACTCTCTGGAAACACCATATATTTT. It specifies CASSFGQGAGELSGNTIYF.

About this clone: Sequence at one end of the junction differs from germline and may be a read error. The chain employs TRBV29-1 and TRBJ2-7, with a tentative D call TRBD2 (5 bases). Germline CDR1 SQVTM, CDR2 ANQGSEA. The CDR3 contains 13 residues. CDR3 coding DNA: TGCAGCGTTGAAGATCCTAGCACCTGGAGCAGGAACTTC. Protein sequence: CSVEDPSTWSRNF.

The gene calls are TRBV12-2 and TRBJ2-1; no check of the table's D call, TRBD2, against the DNA was made. TRBV12-2 is assigned pseudogene status. CDR3 length: 12 amino acids. CDR3 DNA sequence: TGTGCAAGTCGCCGACTGGTCGATGAGCAGTTCTTC. Translation gives CASRRLVDEQFF.

The chain links TRBV10-3 to TRBJ2-3; weak D call: TRBD1 (5 bases). The CDR3 covers 13 residues. CDR1 ENHRY and CDR2 SYGVKD come from the germline V gene. Trimming pared 7 bases from V and 2 bases from J, leaving 10 bases between. CDR3 region: CAITSTDTDTQYF. CDR3 coding DNA: TGTGCCATCACCTCGACAGACACAGATACGCAGTATTTT.

This clone occurred a few times. V is TRBV3-1 (or the pseudogene TRBV3-2) and J is TRBJ2-7; D tentatively fits TRBD1 or TRBD2 (5 bases each). CDR1 and CDR2 from the germline V gene are LGHDT and YNNKEL (reference sequence). There are 10 residues in the CDR3. The V end lost 8 bases, the J end lost 3 bases, and 5 bases lay between the germline ends. CDR3 sequence reads: CASGGYEQYF. DNA for the CDR3: TGTGCCAGCGGGGGCTACGAGCAGTACTTC.

There are a few counts of this clone. The V and J genes are TRBV10-3 and TRBJ2-5; tentatively, D is TRBD1 or TRBD2 (6 bases each). Germline V gene lookup returns CDR1 ENHRY and CDR2 SYGVKD. The CDR3 is 14 residues long. Trimming shortened V by 4 bases and J by 5 bases, and 14 bases separated the two germline ends. CDR3: CAISAQQGRETQYF. The CDR3 DNA follows: TGTGCCATCAGTGCTCAGCAGGGGAGGGAGACCCAGTACTTC.

The J gene is TRBJ2-1, the V gene TRBV19, with a tentative D call TRBD2 (6 bases). Germline-derived CDR1 and CDR2 are LNHDA and SQIVND (reference sequence). The ends were cut back, 4 bases at V and 1 base at J, with 23 bases in the middle. The CDR3 contains 19 residues. The CDR3 region has the DNA TGTGCCAGTAGTAGAGAAATCAATATGTGGAGGGCGTCCTACAATGAGCAGTTCTTC. Amino acids: CASSREINMWRASYNEQFF.

This clone came up once. The V gene is TRBV29-1, the J gene TRBJ2-3; TRBD2 aligns across 14 bases. CDR1 and CDR2 from the germline V gene are SQVTM and ANQGSEA. The V segment lost 7 bases and the J segment 3 bases; nucleotides outside the gene matches: 6. This CDR3 comprises 15 residues. CDR3 sequence: CSGGTSGSITDTQYF. As DNA, the CDR3 is TGCAGCGGGGGGACTAGCGGGAGTATTACAGATACGCAGTATTTT.

J is TRBJ2-1 and V is TRBV19; 7 bases match TRBD1. Germline V CDR1 and CDR2: LNHDA, SQIVND (reference sequence). V dropped 6 bases and J dropped 8; count of bases not matched to a gene: 13. The CDR3 has 15 residues. The CDR3 DNA reads TGTGCCAGTAGCGGTAGAACAGGGGTTTGGGATGAGCAGTTCTTC. This codes for CASSGRTGVWDEQFF.

This clone was counted only a few times. The chain recombines TRBV3-1 (or the pseudogene TRBV3-2) with TRBJ2-3; 8 positions agree with TRBD2. The CDR3 is 18 residues long. The junction had 10 bases not matched to a gene; V was cut back by 1 base and J by 1 base. The germline gives CDR1 LGHDT, CDR2 YNNKEL (reference sequence). CDR3 sequence reads: CASSQGDSGEWGTDTQYF. The CDR3 bases are TGTGCCAGCAGCCAAGGGGATAGCGGGGAGTGGGGCACAGATACGCAGTATTTT.

As DNA, the CDR3 is TGTGCCAGCAGCTTCTTCCAGGGGGCTTGGGAGCAGTACTTC. It yields the protein CASSFFQGAWEQYF. The genes are TRBV7-2 and TRBJ2-7, with 8 bases lining up with TRBD1. The germline V gene encodes CDR1 SGHTA and CDR2 FQGNSA. The ends lost 3 bases at V and 7 bases at J; junction bases unmatched: 8. The CDR3 is made up of 14 amino acids.

The chain joins TRBV13 to TRBJ2-7; TRBD2 might be the D (6 bases). Germline V gives CDR1 PRHDT, CDR2 FYEKMQ (reference sequence). V lost 3 bases to trimming and J lost 5 bases, with 11 bases between them. This CDR3 spans 13 amino acids. CDR3: CASSFGGFNEQYF. DNA of the CDR3: TGTGCCAGCAGCTTTGGAGGGTTTAACGAGCAGTACTTC.

This chain links TRBV5-1 with TRBJ2-1; 7 bases are shared with TRBD1. The CDR3 totals 15 residues. CDR1 SGHRS and CDR2 YFSETQ come from the germline V gene. J lost 4 bases, V lost 1 base, and 5 bases had no gene match. For the CDR3, the DNA is TGCGCCAGCAGCTTGACAGGGGACCCATACAATGAGCAGTTCTTC. Translating it yields CASSLTGDPYNEQFF.

This clone was seen only a few times. CDR3: CASSFLAGDNTGELFF. The DNA of the CDR3 is TGCGCCAGCAGCTTTTTAGCGGGAGATAACACCGGGGAGCTGTTTTTT. The chain is built from TRBV5-1 and TRBJ2-2, with 9 bases identical to TRBD2. Germline-derived CDR1 and CDR2 are SGHRS and YFSETQ. The CDR3 covers 16 residues. V lost 2 bases to trimming and J lost 2 bases; unmatched junction nucleotides: 4.

In this sample, this clone turned up a few times. The chain recombines TRBV10-3 with TRBJ2-1; 8 bases are a match to TRBD1. CDR1 and CDR2 from the germline V gene are ENHRY and SYGVKD. With 5 bases clipped from V and 14 bases from J, the junction kept 5 bases outside the gene matches. The CDR3 totals 11 residues. CDR3 DNA sequence: TGTGCCATCAGTCCGGACAGGGAGAAGTTCTTC. Amino acid sequence: CAISPDREKFF.

The chain uses TRBV11-2 and TRBJ2-2; the match to TRBD2 covers 10 bases. Germline CDR1 reads SGHAT; CDR2 reads FQNNGV. V shed 5 bases, J shed 4 bases, and the junction held 13 bases outside the gene matches. CDR3 length equals 18 residues. CDR3 residues: CASSPKTIAGGFTGELFF. DNA for the CDR3: TGTGCCAGCAGCCCAAAAACCATAGCGGGGGGCTTCACCGGGGAGCTGTTTTTT.

The chain couples TRBV10-1 to TRBJ1-5; 10 positions agree with TRBD1. This CDR3 comprises 15 residues. Germline values: CDR1 WNHNN, CDR2 SYGVQD (reference sequence). Losses at the gene ends were 6 bases for V and 3 bases for J; bases not matched to a gene: 5. CDR3 sequence (DNA): TGCGCCAGCAGGGAGGGACAGGGGAACAATCAGCCCCAGCATTTT. Translated, it gives CASREGQGNNQPQHF.

The V call is TRBV6-5, the J call TRBJ2-1; 7 nucleotides line up with TRBD1. Germline V lookup: CDR1 MNHEY, CDR2 SVGAGI. The V segment lost 2 bases and the J segment 7 bases; nucleotides outside the gene matches: 11. This CDR3 comprises 16 residues. CDR3 residues: CASSYPPGQRVNEQFF. CDR3 bases: TGTGCCAGCAGTTACCCACCGGGACAGAGAGTTAATGAGCAGTTCTTC.

V gene TRBV20-1 combines with J gene TRBJ1-6; unclear D gene. Trimming cost V 6 bases and J 6 bases, with 15 bases left between them. This CDR3 is built from 14 residues. Germline-derived CDR1 and CDR2 are DFQATT and SNEGSKA (reference sequence). The chain's CDR3 is CSASRAARNSPLHF. In DNA, the CDR3 is TGCAGTGCCAGTCGGGCAGCTCGTAATTCACCCCTCCACTTT.